Presented here are 8 T cell receptor beta chains from one specimen sequenced in a study of shared clonotypes between healthy human individuals. Naive CD8 cells were CD45RO-negative, positively selected for CCR7, excluding terminally differentiated effector memory CD45RA+ cells. Using immunoSEQ multiplex PCR, the repertoire was profiled, and TCRdb retains in-frame clones only, with some absent. The repertoire holds nearly 2 million clones, with approximately 94% as singletons. The sample taken for sequencing was naive CD8+ T cells sorted from blood. The receptors here all came from a man aged 18 to 35 in good health.

Only one count was recorded for this clone. The chain joins TRBV20-1 to TRBJ2-1; D not resolved. The germline V gene encodes CDR1 DFQATT and CDR2 SNEGSKA (reference sequence). CDR3 length: 11 amino acids. The germline V and J ends were trimmed by 1 base and 12 bases, with 10 bases remaining between them. The CDR3 here is CSARADDGQFF. The CDR3 DNA sequence: TGCAGTGCTAGAGCCGATGACGGGCAGTTCTTC.

V gene TRBV13 combines with J gene TRBJ1-3; D unresolved. Germline V gene lookup returns CDR1 PRHDT and CDR2 FYEKMQ (reference sequence). V lost 2 bases, J lost 8 bases, and 10 bases lay in between. This CDR3 has 13 amino acids. CDR3 DNA sequence: TGTGCCAGCAGCTTACAAATCACGGACACCATATATTTT. It is translated as CASSLQITDTIYF.

The chain links TRBV5-1 to TRBJ1-4, with TRBD1 as a possible D gene (5 bases). Deletions cut 5 bases from V and 3 bases from J, with 14 bases between. Germline V CDR1 and CDR2: SGHRS, YFSETQ. This CDR3 spans 15 amino acids. Here the CDR3 reads CASRRDGAANEKLFF. CDR3 coding DNA: TGCGCCAGCAGGAGGGACGGTGCAGCTAATGAAAAACTGTTTTTT.

In its sample, this clone was seen once. V and J are TRBV28 and TRBJ1-4, with D possibly being TRBD1 (6 bases). CDR3 size: 15 residues. CDR1 MDHEN and CDR2 SYDVKM come from the germline V gene. The V end lost 0 bases, the J end lost 8 bases, and 13 bases lay between the germline ends. This CDR3 reads CASSLWTYQGEKLFF. CDR3 nucleotide sequence: TGTGCCAGCAGTTTATGGACTTATCAGGGGGAAAAACTGTTTTTT.

This clone was observed a single time. The chain uses TRBV5-6 and TRBJ2-3, with 7 bases identical to TRBD2. Germline V gene data show CDR1 as SGHDT and CDR2 as YYEEEE. With 3 bases clipped from V and 2 bases from J, the junction kept 6 bases outside the gene matches. CDR3 size: 15 residues. CDR3 in amino acids: CASSSSGTPTDTQYF. The CDR3 coding sequence is TGTGCCAGCAGCTCTAGCGGAACTCCCACAGATACGCAGTATTTT.

The J gene is TRBJ2-1, the V gene TRBV4-2; D gene uncertain. The CDR3 loop spans 13 amino acids. Between the trimmed V and J ends, which lost 0 bases and 8 bases, there was a span of 8 bases. The V gene's germline CDR1 is LGHNA and CDR2 YNFKEQ. CDR3 nucleotide sequence: TGTGCCAGCAGCCAAGATCTCGTCGATGAGCAGTTCTTC. Its protein is CASSQDLVDEQFF.

The chain employs TRBV28 and TRBJ1-3; maybe TRBD1 (5 bases). The V end was cut by 6 bases, the J end by 0 bases, with 15 bases between. Germline CDR1 and CDR2: MDHEN and SYDVKM. The CDR3 has 16 residues. The CDR3 loop is CASSSTQDDSGNTIYF. For the CDR3, the DNA is TGTGCCAGCAGCTCGACACAGGACGACTCTGGAAACACCATATATTTT.

This rearrangement joins TRBV11-2 to TRBJ2-7, with 8 bases matching TRBD2. Germline CDR1 is SGHAT and CDR2 is FQNNGV. Germline trimming cut 1 base from V and 0 bases from J; bases unmatched to any gene: 5. CDR3 length equals 16 residues. The CDR3 DNA reads TGTGCCAGCAGCTTAGTGTCGCGGGAGGTCTCCTACGAGCAGTACTTC. Translated, it gives CASSLVSREVSYEQYF.